Below are 25 T cell receptor beta chains sequenced from a single sample in a study of cytomegalovirus exposure and HLA in healthy donors. 60 Vbeta and 13 Jbeta primers were used in PCR. Measured with immunoSEQ multiplex PCR; TCRdb has only the in-frame clones, and not every one. The top ten hold less than 1.5% of the sample, which has roughly 180,000 clones, 70% to 85% seen once. Input material: PBMCs. The receptors here all came from a young woman in good health and CMV-seropositive.

The chain links TRBV4-3 to TRBJ2-5; a weak D match, TRBD1 (5 bases). The J call is uncertain, as TRBJ2-7 better fits the DNA end. There are 16 residues in the CDR3. Germline V lookup: CDR1 LGHNA, CDR2 YSLEER. CDR3 sequence reads: CASSQVWGGNPYEQYF. CDR3 nucleotide sequence: TGCGCCAGCAGCCAAGTATGGGGCGGAAACCCCTACGAGCAGTACTTC.

The genes are TRBV7-9 and TRBJ2-7, with TRBD2 matching 11 bases. The CDR3 consists of 15 residues. CDR1 and CDR2 (germline): SEHNR, FQNEAQ (reference sequence). V lost 2 bases to trimming and J lost 6 bases; unmatched junction nucleotides: 6. The CDR3 nucleotides read TGTGCCAGCAGCTTATCTCCCCTAGCGGGAGGCGAGCAGTACTTC. Translation: CASSLSPLAGGEQYF. Using reference TRBV7-9 and TRBJ2-7 for the parts outside the CDR3, the full variable domain is DTGVSQNPRHKITKRGQNVTFRCDPISEHNRLYWYRQTLGQGPEFLTYFQNEAQLEKSRLLSDRFSAERPKGSFSTLEIQRTEQGDSAMYLCASSLSPLAGGEQYFGPGTRLTVT.

This clone was detected once. This sequence joins TRBV27 and TRBJ2-7; a weak D match, TRBD1 (6 bases). Trimming left V 6 bases short and J 0 bases short, with 12 bases between. CDR1 MNHEY and CDR2 SMNVEV come from the germline V gene (reference sequence). There are 14 residues in the CDR3. DNA for the CDR3: TGTGCCAGCAGCGTGGGGGCATCCTCCTACGAGCAGTACTTC. This codes for CASSVGASSYEQYF.

This clone has a handful of counts. This sequence joins TRBV6-5 and TRBJ2-7, with 9 nucleotides matching TRBD1. From germline, CDR1 is MNHEY and CDR2 SVGAGI. The CDR3 covers 14 residues. Trimming at V came to 5 bases and at J to 0 bases, leaving 2 bases not matched to a gene. The chain's CDR3 is CASSRQGGSYEQYF. In DNA, the CDR3 is TGTGCCAGCAGTCGACAGGGGGGCTCCTACGAGCAGTACTTC.

The V and J genes are TRBV9 and TRBJ2-7; 7 bases map to TRBD1. Germline assignment: CDR1 SGDLS and CDR2 YYNGEE. Germline trimming cut 4 bases from V and 3 bases from J; bases unmatched to any gene: 10. The CDR3 is 15 residues long. The DNA for the CDR3 is TGTGCCAGCAGCTTCTCTGCCGGGACAGACTACGAGCAGTACTTC. Translated: CASSFSAGTDYEQYF. The full variable domain, its missing parts supplied by reference TRBV9 and TRBJ2-7, is DSGVTQTPKHLITATGQRVTLRCSPRSGDLSVYWYQQSLDQGLQFLIQYYNGEERAKGNILERFSAQQFPDLHSELNLSSLELGDSALYFCASSFSAGTDYEQYFGPGTRLTVT.

The V gene is TRBV4-1, the J gene TRBJ2-5, with D maybe TRBD2 (6 bases). Trimming took 7 bases from V and 2 from J, leaving 20 bases between them. This CDR3 has 16 residues. Germline assignment: CDR1 MGHRA and CDR2 YSYEKL. The CDR3 bases are TGCGCCAGCACCTCCGAGACTAGTTTTAGTCAAGAGACCCAGTACTTC. It codes for CASTSETSFSQETQYF.

This clone was found a few times. The gene calls are TRBV9 and TRBJ1-6; D gene unclear. CDR1 is SGDLS and CDR2 is YYNGEE in the germline V gene. Trimming removed 0 bases at V and 5 bases at J, with 9 bases between. The CDR3 totals 15 residues. The CDR3 DNA sequence: TGTGCCAGCAGCGTAGAACCGGAGAATAATTCACCCCTCCACTTT. This gives the protein CASSVEPENNSPLHF.

J is TRBJ2-6 and V is TRBV27; D may be TRBD1 (6 bases). Germline values: CDR1 MNHEY, CDR2 SMNVEV (reference sequence). There are 17 residues in the CDR3. The ends were cut back, 2 bases at V and 0 bases at J, with 11 bases in the middle. CDR3 nucleotides: TGTGCCAGCAGTTTAGGACAGACTCGCTCTGGGGCCAACGTCCTGACTTTC. Its protein product is CASSLGQTRSGANVLTF.

This chain joins TRBV19 and TRBJ1-5; D might be TRBD1 (5 bases). The germline V gene has CDR1 LNHDA and CDR2 SQIVND (reference sequence). Trimming shortened V by 7 bases and J by 5 bases, and 12 bases separated the two germline ends. The CDR3 runs 13 residues. The CDR3 reads CASMDKDHQPQHF. CDR3 DNA sequence: TGTGCCAGTATGGACAAGGACCATCAGCCCCAGCATTTT.

The sample holds one count of this clone. V is TRBV7-2 and J is TRBJ2-3, with D perhaps TRBD1 (7 bases). The CDR3 runs to 15 residues. V was clipped by 8 bases and J by 0 bases, with 15 bases between them. Germline-derived CDR1 and CDR2 are SGHTA and FQGNSA. The CDR3, as DNA: TGTGCCAGCCGGATCCAGGGGGGTAGCACAGATACGCAGTATTTT. Encoded protein: CASRIQGGSTDTQYF.

This clone appeared a few times. V is TRBV5-4 and J is TRBJ2-7, with 7 bases lining up with TRBD2. The CDR3 has 16 amino acids. The V and J ends lost 0 bases and 2 bases, in that order; junction bases with no gene match: 8. Germline V gives CDR1 SGHNT, CDR2 YYREEE (reference sequence). The DNA of the CDR3 is TGTGCCAGCAGCTTGGATGGAGCGGGGAACACCTACGAGCAGTACTTC. This encodes CASSLDGAGNTYEQYF.

This rearrangement joins TRBV6-5 to TRBJ1-1; D ambiguous. The CDR3 is 13 amino acids. V lost 6 bases and J 3 bases, leaving 11 bases between the germline ends. CDR1 is MNHEY and CDR2 is SVGAGI in the germline V gene. The DNA for the CDR3 is TGTGCCAGCAGACTAGGGTTGTACACTGAAGCTTTCTTT. Translating it yields CASRLGLYTEAFF.

As concerns this clone: One junction end does not reproduce the germline sequence, and a read error may be involved. This chain joins TRBV27 and TRBJ2-2; perhaps TRBD2 as D (6 bases). The CDR3 contains 14 residues. Germline CDR1 MNHEY, CDR2 SMNVEV (reference sequence). CDR3 residues: CAGSWDFYTGELFF. CDR3 nucleotide sequence: TGTGCCGGCAGTTGGGACTTTTACACCGGGGAGCTGTTTTTT.

V and J are TRBV9 and TRBJ2-2; 16 nucleotides agree with TRBD2. The CDR3 covers 17 residues. After removal of 4 bases from V and 3 bases from J, the junction contained 3 bases not matched to a gene. CDR1 is SGDLS, CDR2 YYNGEE, per germline. CDR3 sequence reads: CASSYGTSGRDTGELFF. CDR3 nucleotide sequence: TGTGCCAGCAGCTACGGGACTAGCGGGAGGGACACCGGGGAGCTGTTTTTT.

This clone was counted between two and nine times. V gene TRBV2 combines with J gene TRBJ2-7; TRBD2 is a possible D gene (6 bases). With 7 bases removed from V and 3 bases from J, the gap between germline ends came to 7 bases. CDR3 length equals 11 residues. CDR1 and CDR2 from the germline V gene are SNHLY and FYNNEI. The CDR3 reads CASKEGYEQYF. The CDR3 nucleotides read TGTGCCAGCAAGGAGGGCTACGAGCAGTACTTC.

This chain links TRBV19 with TRBJ2-7; 7 bases agree with TRBD1. Germline CDR1 LNHDA, CDR2 SQIVND (reference sequence). The CDR3 length is 16 residues. V was clipped by 6 bases and J by 0 bases; unmatched bases: 11. Here the CDR3 reads CASSVGDRASSYEQYF. Here the CDR3 DNA reads TGTGCCAGTAGCGTCGGCGACAGGGCCTCCTCCTACGAGCAGTACTTC.

The gene calls are TRBV27 and TRBJ1-3, with TRBD1 as a possible D gene (6 bases). CDR3 size: 16 residues. The germline V gene encodes CDR1 MNHEY and CDR2 SMNVEV (reference sequence). The V and J ends lost 4 bases and 2 bases respectively, with 15 bases between them. This CDR3 is CASSSLRGSTGNTIYF. The CDR3 bases are TGTGCCAGCAGTTCTCTCAGGGGATCTACTGGAAACACCATATATTTT.

This clone was seen a handful of times. The V and J genes are TRBV7-9 and TRBJ1-1; TRBD1 is a possible D gene (5 bases). V was clipped by 6 bases and J by 1 base, with 6 bases between them. Germline values: CDR1 SEHNR, CDR2 FQNEAQ (reference sequence). This CDR3 contains 12 residues. The CDR3 spells CASSQGNTEAFF. Here the CDR3 DNA reads TGTGCCAGCAGTCAGGGGAACACTGAAGCTTTCTTT.

This rearrangement joins TRBV10-3 to TRBJ1-4; no clear D. The CDR3 has 15 amino acids. V gave up 2 bases and J gave up 1 base, with 8 bases separating them. Germline V gene data show CDR1 as ENHRY and CDR2 as SYGVKD. The DNA for the CDR3 is TGTGCCATCAGTGAGCACCCGGGAACTAATGAAAAACTGTTTTTT. Translating it yields CAISEHPGTNEKLFF.

V is TRBV5-1 and J is TRBJ2-7, with D possibly TRBD2 on 6 matching bases. Trimming took 3 bases from V and 2 from J, leaving 9 bases between them. Per the germline V gene, CDR1 is SGHRS and CDR2 is YFSETQ. The CDR3 is 13 amino acids. This chain's CDR3 is CASSSGLTYEQYF. The CDR3 DNA is TGCGCCAGCAGCTCGGGACTTACCTACGAGCAGTACTTC.

The rearrangement joins TRBV4-2 to TRBJ2-4; 8 positions match TRBD1. Trimming took 0 bases from V and 0 from J; bases not matched to a gene: 4. CDR3 size: 17 residues. Looked up from germline, CDR1 is LGHNA and CDR2 is YNFKEQ. CDR3 nucleotides: TGTGCCAGCAGCCAAGATCGGACAGGGCTAGCCAAAAACATTCAGTACTTC. Its protein product is CASSQDRTGLAKNIQYF.

This chain joins TRBV11-2 and TRBJ2-1, with 11 bases lining up with TRBD2. Unmatched junction bases numbered 14, after V lost 0 bases and J lost 7 bases. The CDR3 extends over 19 amino acids. Germline V gene data show CDR1 as SGHAT and CDR2 as FQNNGV. The CDR3 coding sequence is TGTGCCAGCAGCTTAGATCATCCGCTAGCGGGGGGTTCTGTTAATGAGCAGTTCTTC. Its protein is CASSLDHPLAGGSVNEQFF.

The chain employs TRBV28 and TRBJ2-7, with D perhaps TRBD1 (5 bases). The CDR3 is 13 residues long. The V end was cut by 7 bases, the J end by 3 bases, with 13 bases between. Germline CDR1 is MDHEN and CDR2 is SYDVKM. The CDR3 bases are TGTGCCAGCACCACGACAGCTAACTACGAGCAGTACTTC. Its protein is CASTTTANYEQYF.

This chain's CDR3 is CASSKGSGGQPQHF. CDR3 nucleotides: TGTGCCAGTAGTAAAGGGTCCGGCGGGCAGCCCCAGCATTTT. The chain recombines TRBV19 with TRBJ1-5; no clear D gene. V gave up 4 bases and J gave up 7 bases, with 14 bases separating them. There are 14 residues in the CDR3. Germline V CDR1 and CDR2: LNHDA, SQIVND (reference sequence).

This rearrangement joins TRBV28 to TRBJ1-4, with 9 bases lining up with TRBD1. Germline loops: CDR1 MDHEN, CDR2 SYDVKM. Trimming at V came to 5 bases and at J to 6 bases, leaving 7 bases not matched to a gene. The CDR3 sequence is 15 residues long. CDR3 in DNA: TGTGCCAGCAGTAGAGACAGGGGGTCGGATGAAAAACTGTTTTTT. This encodes CASSRDRGSDEKLFF.